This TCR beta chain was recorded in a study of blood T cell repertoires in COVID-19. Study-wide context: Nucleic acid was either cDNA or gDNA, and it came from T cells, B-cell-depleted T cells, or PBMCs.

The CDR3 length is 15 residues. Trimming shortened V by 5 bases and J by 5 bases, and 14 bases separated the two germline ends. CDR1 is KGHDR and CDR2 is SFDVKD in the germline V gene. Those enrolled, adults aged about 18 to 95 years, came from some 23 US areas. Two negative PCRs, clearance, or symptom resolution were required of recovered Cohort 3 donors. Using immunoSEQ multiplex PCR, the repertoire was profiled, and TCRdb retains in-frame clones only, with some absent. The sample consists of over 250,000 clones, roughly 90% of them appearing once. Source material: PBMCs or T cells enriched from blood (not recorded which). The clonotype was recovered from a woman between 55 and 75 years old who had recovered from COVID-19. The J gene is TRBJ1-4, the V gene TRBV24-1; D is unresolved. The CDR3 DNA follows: TGTGCCACCAGTGTGGGAGGCAGCGCCAATGAAAAACTGTTTTTT. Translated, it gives CATSVGGSANEKLFF.